The T cell receptor (beta chain) under discussion was sequenced for a study of post-analysis software for immune sequencing data. Study at large: Relapsing-remitting, secondary progressive and progressive-relapsing forms of multiple sclerosis all featured among disease courses.

The authors incorporated unique molecular identifiers into the TCR beta cDNA libraries. A few hundred thousand cDNA molecules were obtained from roughly 0.93 to 9.6 million T cells. TCRdb independently ran MiXCR on the PCR reads; one entry per CDR3 protein. The data contain roughly 430,000 distinct CDR3 sequences, approximately 37% of them singletons. Study results and caveats: Under the F measure, samples that were prepared in one batch clustered strongly together. Significantly decreased normalized Chao1 diversity was recorded for multiple sclerosis patients relative to controls. The study found TRBV5-6, TRBV5-1 and TRBV20-1 among roughly 5 TRBV segments more frequent in patients than controls.

Trimming left V 6 bases short and J 3 bases short, with 15 bases between. This CDR3 is 13 amino acids long. Per germline, CDR1 DFQATT and CDR2 SNEGSKA (reference sequence). As to this clonotype: What it binds is unknown.

The source of this sequence is a girl aged 2-10 years with multiple sclerosis. Sequenced material: blood. The rearrangement joins TRBV20-1 to TRBJ2-7; D may be TRBD1 (6 bases). The CDR3 sequence: CSATRTAVYEQYF. CDR3 sequence (DNA): TGCAGTGCCACTAGGACAGCCGTCTACGAGCAGTACTTC.